This T cell receptor beta chain was sequenced in a study of shared clonotypes between healthy human individuals (dated by TCRdb to about 2020). Concerning the study at large: Two women and a few men aged 18 to 49 years were included in the cohort. For each donor, CD4 naive and CD4 memory were each run on three plates, CD8 naive on two plates, and CD8 memory on one plate. Each donor's leukapheresis produced roughly between roughly 0.94 and 9.5 billion PBMCs. To estimate repertoire size and how much clonotypes are shared between individuals, the study performed deep sequencing of blood TCR repertoires from a few healthy adults. To increase sequencing depth and limit assay-specific biases, different laboratories used diverse techniques to prepare libraries and sequence TCR repertoires. The study at large found these results: Pairwise subsampling indicated that sequencing depth was expected to affect the degree of clonotype sharing among donors. Larger estimated clonotype richness was generally found for naive subsets than for memory subsets. Higher generation probabilities were observed for clonotypes shared by all four sorted-subset donors than for non-shared clonotypes. Sampling was limited to blood, and TCR repertoires in tissue likely differ from TCR repertoires in blood. Even with the large sequencing depth, rarefaction of the sorted-subset datasets indicated that sequencing was incomplete. Because the study included only a small number of donors, the genetic and exposure-history diversity represented was limited. When a few donors were compared, the shared fraction of clonotypes was about 5% for naive CD4, roughly 3.3% for naive CD8, more than 2% for memory CD4, and roughly 0.43% for memory CD8.

CD8 naive samples consisted of CD45RO-negative cells that were positively selected for CCR7, yielding a CD45RA+CCR7+ population without TemRA cells. The donors were healthy, HIV-negative adults who had no recently reported acute infections or vaccinations. All donors were Caucasian adults living in Nashville, Tennessee, USA. Blood was obtained by leukapheresis, after which PBMCs were separated by Ficoll-Histopaque density gradient centrifugation and cryopreserved in liquid nitrogen vapor phase. Analytical flow cytometry was used to check the purity and quantity of each magnetically sorted T cell population. Genomic DNA was isolated from each sorted fraction and quantified by UV absorbance on a Nanodrop 2000c. Using the deep immunoSEQ assay, multiplex PCR amplified TCR CDR3 regions from genomic DNA. Extracted genomic DNA from each cell subset was distributed evenly across all wells of several immunoSEQ 96-well plates, and each plate was treated as a replicate. Each replicate PCR for sorted subsets received around 0.2 ug genomic DNA, equal to tens of thousands of T cell genomes. Purified libraries were measured with a Qubit 3.0 fluorometer, size-checked on a Bioanalyzer 2100, and measured again with the KAPA Library Quantification kit. Each immunoSEQ 96-well plate was sequenced on its own single-read 150-cycle Illumina NextSeq 550 flow cell. The original pipeline was this. Because only junctional sequences without quality scores were contained in the immunoSEQ output, filtering matching that applied to full-length reads could not be performed. Sequences were annotated with PyIR, a Python wrapper for IgBLAST v1.9, using IMGT germline references to assign V/J genes and CDR3. Any read was removed if the V/J assignment was weak (E-value above 1e-6), the CDR3 was missing, or the read contained stop codons, out-of-frame junctions, or ambiguous translated residues. V3J clonotypes were defined by identical inferred V gene, J gene, and CDR3 amino acid sequence. To compute the percentage overlap between repertoires, the number of shared unique clonotypes was divided by the size of the smaller repertoire. Richness of each repertoire was evaluated using RTK rarefaction, the Chao1 estimator, and Recon v2.1 estimates of unobserved clonotypes. OLGA was used to compute generation probabilities for all TCRbeta clonotypes that the gDNA method yielded from a handful of donors. TCRdb took this table from immuneACCESS and kept in-frame rearrangements with V and J called. Such tables lack part of the clones; where checked against another copy, unresolved V genes explain under half of the gap, and the rest is unexplained. V, J and clone size were drawn from that table, and D and trimming were deduced from the DNA. The sample contains around 2,000,000 clones, about 95% of them found a single time. Around 1.1% of the sample comes from the top ten.

Note on this clone: The clone's antigen remains unknown. One base away there is no much larger clone; base qualities are not given. Other DNA sequences in this specimen translate into the identical CDR3.

V is shortened by 3 bases, J by 3 bases, and the region joining them spans 3 bases. The germline V gene gives CDR1 as MNHNS and CDR2 as SASEGT. The CDR3 starts with the cysteine, ends with the phenylalanine, and has 11 residues. The only DNA kept is the CDR3, 33 bases in frame from the first base. The source is a man younger than 35 in good health. The sequenced sample consisted of naive CD8+ T cells sorted from blood. The cell subset or site label, as the study defines it: CD45RA+CCR7+. Recombination joined TRBV6-1 with TRBJ2-7, with the D gene call left open. The CDR3 here reads CASSEDYEQYF. The DNA reads TGTGCCAGCAGTGAGGACTACGAGCAGTACTTC.